The rows below give T cell receptor beta chains drawn from one sample of a study of T cell responses to AZD1222 COVID-19 vaccine. TCRdb keeps only in-frame clones here, not all; method: immunoSEQ multiplex PCR. The repertoire holds about 96,000 clones, with 70% to 90% as singletons. Sequenced material: peripheral blood, taken on day 0 of AZD1222 vaccination. These receptor sequences come from an adult in good health. The CDR3 runs from the conserved cysteine through the conserved F or W. Only some rows state a clone size, as once, few, many or a class for expanded clones.

v_call clone_size cdr3_aa
TRBV5-4 . CASSLEQGGYNEQFF
TRBV15 . CATSRGMGVNTEAFF
TRBV29-1 . CSALTGGTGELFF
TRBV6-5 . CASSGTREREQYF
TRBV4-2 once CASSQETSYEQYF
TRBV2 . CASDSRGYSNQPQHF
TRBV30 . CAWSNGLAGNNEQFF
TRBV19 . CASMRTGVGNTIYF
TRBV5-1 . CASSLELAGGSETQYF
TRBV7-9 . CASSSLDGGNQPQHF
TRBV30 . CAWSGFSNQPQHF
TRBV19 . CASTFLSEQFF
TRBV2 once CASSRQANYGYTF
TRBV7-2 . CASSLEPGVAGNTIYF
TRBV6-6 . CASTGGAQQFF
TRBV18 . CASSQTGEAEAFF
TRBV28 . CASSSTGDTEAFF
TRBV4-1 . CASSQVVTANQPQHF
TRBV19 . CASSIGTGGNQPQHF
TRBV10-3 . CAISDTPVGYTF
TRBV19 . CASSWTGLFAEAFF
TRBV3-1/TRBV3-2 . CASSHRDLGHEQYF
TRBV19 . CASSPTPRVNTEAFF
TRBV2 . CASSFRQGNYGYTF
TRBV28 once CASRARASTGETQYF
TRBV4-1 . CASSLHLGFYGYTF
TRBV4-3 few CASSPDRDRNEQFF
TRBV12-3/TRBV12-4 . CASSPRGPAHF
TRBV7-9 once CASSLGGLGDSPLHF
TRBV7-2 . CASSLNGGGARETQYF
TRBV6-5 . CASSLRQGNTEAFF
TRBV5-8 . CASSPRTGWNEQYF
TRBV19 . CAAGTGGNGYTF
TRBV14 . CASSRGLLNYGYTF
TRBV12-5 . CASQNERDQPQHF
TRBV3-1/TRBV3-2 . CASSRASGGEGEQYF
TRBV28 few CASRLGPKNTGELFF
TRBV4-1 . CASSQLYGTDGYTF
TRBV7-2 . CASSLAQLYGYTF
TRBV10-3 few CAISDGQRNEKLFF
TRBV4-1 few CASSRGGSGDQPQHF
TRBV3-1/TRBV3-2 . CASSPGHVNTEAFF
TRBV5-4 . CASSLPGGNNSPLHF
TRBV19 . CASSMQGRDTEAFF
TRBV27 . CASSFGQNTENEKLFF
TRBV28 . CASSLGSYGYTF
TRBV7-9 . CASSLAHPNIQYF
TRBV5-4 . CASSGQGGNTGELFF
TRBV10-3 . CAISVRDRVTDEQYF
TRBV5-4 . CASRLSGGTYNEQFF
TRBV19 . CASRQPGLRGNTIYF
TRBV11-3 . CASSRGTGTSYEQYF
TRBV4-2 . CASSQGQRMNTEAFF
TRBV6-5 . CASLETGPSTDTQYF